This paragraph covers one T cell receptor beta chain sequence. This entry is derived from a study of T cell changes during pregnancy in multiple sclerosis. Generated by immunoSEQ multiplex PCR, the TCRdb table keeps only in-frame clones and is missing some. The sample comprises about 51,000 clones, 80% to 95% of which are singletons, and approximately 0.72% rests with the top ten. This CDR3 is built from 18 residues. Germline assignment: CDR1 SGHTA and CDR2 FQGNSA. J gave up 1 base and V 2 bases, and 6 bases lay outside the gene matches. The clonotype comes from a female donor with multiple sclerosis, enrolled in a pregnancy study. Here the sequenced sample was CD4+ T cells from peripheral blood mononuclear cells, taken in the third trimester of pregnancy. The chain carries TRBV7-2 and TRBJ2-7; TRBD2 agrees at 15 bases. The CDR3 coding sequence is TGTGCCAGCAGCTTAAGAGGGGGACTAGCGGGAGGATCCTACGAGCAGTACTTC. Residues: CASSLRGGLAGGSYEQYF.